The clone carrying this T cell receptor beta chain came up many times. Its antigen is not known. The sample is drawn from a study of Graves' ophthalmopathy and Graves' hyperthyroidism. Broader study findings: As the model predicted ophthalmopathy progression, it achieved a sensitivity of less than 71% and a specificity of about 78%.

RNA transcripts were the source from which TCR beta CDR3 regions were amplified. RT-PCR was first run with HTBI primers, then multiplex PCR in a second round. Using its own MiXCR run on the multiplex PCR reads, TCRdb lists one record per CDR3 protein. The sample contains over a million distinct CDR3 sequences, about 35% of which appear only once. The source is an adult man with Graves' hyperthyroidism. The sample was peripheral blood or thyroid tissue (not recorded which).

Here the CDR3 reads CASSTSGNTEAFF. CDR3 bases: TGTGCCAGCAGCACCTCGGGTAACACTGAAGCTTTCTTT. This rearrangement joins TRBV6-5 to TRBJ1-1; D is ambiguous. V shed 6 bases and J shed 2 bases, with 10 bases lying between them. Germline-derived CDR1 and CDR2 are MNHEY and SVGAGI. The CDR3 is made up of 13 amino acids.